The 15 T cell receptor beta chains below all came from one sample that was sequenced in a study of T cells after yellow fever vaccination. TCRdb passed the 5' RACE reads through MiXCR, listing each CDR3 protein once. The sample comprises 620,000 or so distinct CDR3 sequences, 17% of which are singletons, and 17% rests with the top ten. The sequences come from PBMCs, collected about 5 days after the first yellow fever vaccination. These receptors were obtained from a man aged 18-30 years who received the YFV17D yellow fever vaccine.

In this sample, this clonotype turned up many times. The chain joins TRBV4-2 to TRBJ2-7; D possibly corresponds to TRBD1 (6 bases). The CDR3 extends over 16 amino acids. V lost 4 bases, J lost 0 bases, and 16 bases lay in between. Looked up from germline, CDR1 is LGHNA and CDR2 is YNFKEQ. The CDR3 reads CASSRLDSPSSYEQYF. The CDR3 DNA sequence: TGTGCCAGCAGCCGCCTGGACAGCCCTAGCTCCTACGAGCAGTACTTC.

This clonotype was counted a few times. The chain couples TRBV7-2 to TRBJ1-1; possible D gene TRBD1, 5 bases. Germline CDR1 reads SGHTA; CDR2 reads FQGNSA. The CDR3 has 15 residues. Trimming removed 7 bases from V and 5 bases from J, with 20 bases in between. CDR3 in amino acids: CASTFSPQGWTEAFF. Written as DNA, the CDR3 is TGTGCCAGCACCTTCTCGCCGCAGGGTTGGACTGAAGCTTTCTTT. The variable domain in full, completed from reference TRBV7-2 and TRBJ1-1, reads GAGVSQSPSNKVTEKGKDVELRCDPISGHTALYWYRQSLGQGLEFLIYFQGNSAPDKSGLPSDRFSAERTGGSVSTLTIQRTQQEDSAVYLCASTFSPQGWTEAFFGQGTRLTVV.

The V gene is TRBV4-1, the J gene TRBJ2-1; TRBD2 aligns across 7 bases. V shed 0 bases, J shed 7 bases, and the junction held 9 bases outside the gene matches. CDR1 is MGHRA, CDR2 YSYEKL, per germline. The CDR3 runs to 16 residues. CDR3 DNA: TGCGCCAGCAGCCAAGAGGGAGGGCAACTGGTTAATGAGCAGTTCTTC. Its translation is CASSQEGGQLVNEQFF.

The genes are TRBV9 and TRBJ2-3, with TRBD1 as a possible D gene (5 bases). The CDR3 covers 13 residues. V was cut by 1 base and J by 3 bases, with 6 bases left in between. Per the germline V gene, CDR1 is SGDLS and CDR2 is YYNGEE. The CDR3 nucleotides read TGTGCCAGCAGCGTACGACAGACAGATACGCAGTATTTT. Its translation is CASSVRQTDTQYF.

Here the CDR3 reads CASSPGQGALGDTQYF. The CDR3 coding sequence is TGTGCCAGCAGCCCCGGACAGGGGGCGCTGGGAGATACGCAGTATTTT. The rearrangement links TRBV3-1 to TRBJ2-3; TRBD1 aligns across 11 bases. CDR1 and CDR2 from the germline V gene are LGHDT and YNNKEL (reference sequence). This CDR3 contains 16 residues. V gave up 4 bases and J gave up 5 bases; unmatched junction bases: 8.

This clonotype was observed a few times. The chain is built from TRBV6-1 and TRBJ1-2, with 8 bases aligning to TRBD1. This CDR3 comprises 16 residues. J lost 6 bases, V lost 6 bases, and 15 bases had no gene match. Germline loops: CDR1 MNHNS, CDR2 SASEGT. Written as DNA, the CDR3 is TGTGCCAGCAGCAGACCGACAGGGGTGTTCTCTCATGGCTACACCTTC. It translates to CASSRPTGVFSHGYTF.

This clonotype occurred a few times. V and J are TRBV7-9 and TRBJ1-3; D not resolved. The V gene's germline CDR1 is SEHNR and CDR2 FQNEAQ (reference sequence). The V and J ends lost 4 bases and 3 bases respectively, with 13 bases between them. The CDR3 has 15 amino acids. This CDR3 reads CASSSQALVGNTIYF. Here the CDR3 DNA reads TGTGCCAGCAGCTCTCAGGCGCTCGTTGGAAACACCATATATTTT. The variable domain in full, completed from reference TRBV7-9 and TRBJ1-3, reads DTGVSQNPRHKITKRGQNVTFRCDPISEHNRLYWYRQTLGQGPEFLTYFQNEAQLEKSRLLSDRFSAERPKGSFSTLEIQRTEQGDSAMYLCASSSQALVGNTIYFGEGSWLTVV.

The gene calls are TRBV10-2 and TRBJ2-2; TRBD2 agrees at 13 bases. Germline CDR1 WSHSY, CDR2 SAAADI. The CDR3 length is 16 residues. The ends lost 3 bases at V and 6 bases at J; junction bases unmatched: 4. This chain's CDR3 is CASSDTSGGVAGELFF. In nucleotides, the CDR3 is TGCGCCAGCAGTGACACTAGCGGGGGGGTGGCCGGGGAGCTGTTTTTT.

The chain couples TRBV12-3 or TRBV12-4 to TRBJ2-2, with TRBD2 matching over 8 bases. V trimming: 7 bases; J trimming: 2 bases; junction bases outside the gene matches: 9. The CDR3 loop spans 16 amino acids. The CDR3 loop reads CASNYRTSLNTGELFF. As DNA, the CDR3 is TGTGCCAGCAACTACAGGACTAGCTTAAACACCGGGGAGCTGTTTTTT.

The rearrangement links TRBV20-1 to TRBJ1-1; 7 positions agree with TRBD1. The germline V gene encodes CDR1 DFQATT and CDR2 SNEGSKA (reference sequence). This CDR3 has 17 amino acids. V lost 0 bases to trimming and J lost 2 bases; unmatched junction nucleotides: 12. CDR3 in DNA: TGCAGTGCTAGAGATACGGGCAGGGGGTCTATAAACACTGAAGCTTTCTTT. Protein sequence: CSARDTGRGSINTEAFF.

This clonotype turned up a few times. V gene TRBV24-1 combines with J gene TRBJ1-1; no reliable D call. CDR1 and CDR2 (germline): KGHDR, SFDVKD. The germline V and J ends were trimmed by 4 bases and 7 bases, with 6 bases remaining between them. The length of the CDR3 is 11 residues. The CDR3 DNA reads as TGTGCCACCAGTGAGGGAGATGAAGCTTTCTTT. Protein product: CATSEGDEAFF.

The chain employs TRBV12-3 or TRBV12-4 and TRBJ1-4, with no clear D. This CDR3 is 14 amino acids long. Trimming stripped 5 bases from V and 7 bases from J, with 14 bases between. The CDR3 loop is CASSTFGRLEKLFF. In nucleotides, the CDR3 is TGTGCCAGCAGTACTTTTGGACGGCTTGAAAAACTGTTTTTT.

The chain uses TRBV3-1 and TRBJ2-7, with D uncertain. V was clipped by 4 bases and J by 2 bases, with 12 bases between them. The CDR3 contains 14 residues. Germline V gene lookup returns CDR1 LGHDT and CDR2 YNNKEL (reference sequence). The CDR3 coding sequence is TGTGCCAGCAGCCCGGGCGCGCAACCCTACGAGCAGTACGTC. As protein: CASSPGAQPYEQYV.

This rearrangement joins TRBV4-2 to TRBJ2-2, with 9 bases fitting TRBD2. V trimming: 5 bases; J trimming: 6 bases; junction bases outside the gene matches: 7. Germline CDR1 LGHNA, CDR2 YNFKEQ. The CDR3 length is 15 residues. The CDR3 bases are TGTGCCAGCAGCGCGCCCGGACTAGCGTCCGGGGAGCTGTTTTTT. Its translation is CASSAPGLASGELFF.

J is TRBJ2-6 and V is TRBV12-3 or TRBV12-4; TRBD1 is a possible D gene (5 bases). This CDR3 has 17 amino acids. V was trimmed by 6 bases and J by 4 bases, leaving 19 bases between them. CDR3 DNA: TGTGCCAGCAGAGTAGGTAGGGGCCTGGGCGGGGCCAACGTCCTGACTTTC. Translating it yields CASRVGRGLGGANVLTF.